This is a list of T cell receptor beta chains from one sample in a study of blood T cell repertoires in COVID-19. Sequencing used immunoSEQ multiplex PCR; TCRdb keeps in-frame clones, though not all of them. The repertoire has some 330,000 clones, about 92% of them found once; the top ten carry around 20%. Input material: PBMCs or T cells enriched from blood (not recorded which). These receptors came from a woman aged 25 to 39 who had recovered from COVID-19. Both conserved end residues are part of each CDR3. The D gene is left open where the match is weak. Size tells how often a clone was seen (once, few, many) or the class of an expanded clone, and some rows leave it out.

>-|TRBJ2-2|TRBV7-3|TRBD2
TGTGCCAGCAGCGAACTAGCGGGTAGTTACACCGGGGAGCTGTTTTTT
CASSELAGSYTGELFF
>-|TRBJ1-2|TRBV4-1|-
TGCGCCAGCAGCCAAGATACGGACACCTATAACTATGGCTACACCTTC
CASSQDTDTYNYGYTF
>once|TRBJ2-3|TRBV5-1|TRBD2
TGCGCCAGCAGACCCACTAGCGGGACAGATACGCAGTATTTT
CASRPTSGTDTQYF
>-|TRBJ2-7|TRBV19|-
TGTGCCAGTAGTATTAGGTCAGGGTACTACGAGCAGTACTTC
CASSIRSGYYEQYF
>-|TRBJ1-2|TRBV5-1|-
TGCGCCAGCAGCATGACAGCTAACTATGGCTACACCTTC
CASSMTANYGYTF
>-|TRBJ2-2|TRBV19|-
TGTGCCAGTAGTATGGCTCGGGAGCTGTTTTTT
CASSMARELFF
>-|TRBJ1-5|TRBV4-3|-
TGCGCCAGCAGCCAAGCCCGTTTTACAGGGAATCAGCCCCAGCATTTT
CASSQARFTGNQPQHF
>-|TRBJ2-1|TRBV9|TRBD2
TGTGCCAGCAGCTCGACTAGCGGGAGGTTTGGTTACAATGAGCAGTTCTTC
CASSSTSGRFGYNEQFF
>-|TRBJ2-1|TRBV10-3|TRBD2
TGTGCCATCAGTGGCGGGGCGGGAGTGGGCAATGAGCAGTTCTTC
CAISGGAGVGNEQFF
>-|TRBJ1-4|TRBV28|-
TGTGCCAGCAGTCCACAGGGTTTGGGTGAAAAACTGTTTTTT
CASSPQGLGEKLFF